These 25 T cell receptor beta chains share one sample of origin, sequenced in a study of read filtering for tumor transcriptome and immune sequencing. This library used roughly 400 ng RNA and molecular barcoded adaptors spanning alpha/delta and beta/gamma chains. Using its own MiXCR run on the reads, TCRdb lists one record per CDR3 protein. The sample has some 120,000 distinct CDR3 sequences; approximately 13% are singletons. What was sequenced was a population of CD138-negative cells sorted from bone marrow. All receptors derive from a donor older than 35 with multiple myeloma.

This clonotype was counted a few times. The chain links TRBV19 to TRBJ2-2; D is unresolved. The V end lost 8 bases, the J end lost 0 bases, and 10 bases lay between the germline ends. The length of the CDR3 is 14 residues. Germline V gives CDR1 LNHDA, CDR2 SQIVND (reference sequence). Here the CDR3 reads CASSRNANTGELFF. The CDR3, as DNA: TGTGCCAGTTCCCGGAACGCGAACACCGGGGAGCTGTTTTTT.

This clonotype was picked up many times. The chain joins TRBV12-3 or TRBV12-4 to TRBJ1-5, with D possibly being TRBD1 (5 bases). Between the trimmed V and J ends, which lost 2 bases and 4 bases, there was a span of 9 bases. The CDR3 covers 14 residues. In nucleotides, the CDR3 is TGTGCCAGCAGTTTACAGCCAGGGAATCAGCCCCAGCATTTT. This sequence encodes CASSLQPGNQPQHF.

This clonotype was recorded many times. The chain joins TRBV7-2 to TRBJ1-2; 12 positions agree with TRBD1. Germline V gene lookup returns CDR1 SGHTA and CDR2 FQGNSA. CDR3 size: 15 residues. Trimming at V came to 6 bases and at J to 7 bases, leaving 9 bases not matched to a gene. Written as DNA, the CDR3 is TGTGCCAGCAGTTTCGAAGGGACAGGGGGCTCTGGCTACACCTTC. Its translation: CASSFEGTGGSGYTF.

In its sample, this clonotype was seen many times. The chain carries TRBV5-1 and TRBJ1-1, with TRBD1 as a possible D gene (5 bases). Germline V lookup: CDR1 SGHRS, CDR2 YFSETQ. The CDR3 consists of 16 residues. Trimming stripped 4 bases from V and 1 base from J, with 17 bases between. The CDR3 protein is CASSAPDVGGNTEAFF. CDR3 sequence (DNA): TGCGCCAGCAGCGCGCCGGATGTCGGGGGGAACACTGAAGCTTTCTTT.

This clonotype was seen a few times. A much bigger clone sits one base away, suggesting this may be a read error. J is TRBJ2-1 and V is TRBV7-2; weak D call: TRBD2 (6 bases). CDR3 length: 15 residues. CDR1 and CDR2 from the germline V gene are SGHTA and FQGNSA. Here the CDR3 DNA reads TGTGCCAGCAGCTTAACGGGAGAGGCCTACAATGGGCAGTTCTTC. Protein product: CASSLTGEAYNGQFF.

The sample holds a few counts of this clonotype. This chain joins TRBV29-1 and TRBJ2-6; no clear D. Germline V gene data show CDR1 as SQVTM and CDR2 as ANQGSEA. V was pared by 5 bases and J by 2 bases, with 7 bases between. The CDR3 length is 13 residues. DNA of the CDR3: TGCAGCGTTCTGGGCCCTGGGGCCAACGTCCTGACTTTC. Translating it yields CSVLGPGANVLTF.

The chain combines TRBV6-2 or TRBV6-3 with TRBJ1-1; the D gene is possibly TRBD1 (5 bases). The CDR3 covers 16 residues. From germline, CDR1 is MNHEY and CDR2 SVGEGT. Trimming shortened V by 4 bases and J by 0 bases, and 15 bases separated the two germline ends. The CDR3 nucleotides are TGTGCCAGCAGTTTCGGTTCGGGACGAATGAACACTGAAGCTTTCTTT. Its protein is CASSFGSGRMNTEAFF.

This chain uses TRBV7-6 with TRBJ1-2; TRBD1 agrees at 7 bases. Germline CDR1 reads SGHVS; CDR2 reads FNYEAQ. Germline trimming cut 4 bases from V and 4 bases from J; bases unmatched to any gene: 9. The CDR3 runs to 15 residues. The CDR3 nucleotides read TGTGCCAGCAGCTCAAGACAGGGACAGAGCTATGGCTACACCTTC. It translates to CASSSRQGQSYGYTF.

On this clonotype: Just one base apart from a much larger clone, this may be a read error. The rearrangement uses TRBV5-1 and TRBJ1-2, with TRBD1 matching over 8 bases. The CDR3 sequence is 14 residues long. Germline-derived CDR1 and CDR2 are SGHRS and YFSETQ. CDR3 residues: CVSSATGANYGYTF. The DNA of the CDR3 is TGCGTCAGCAGCGCGACAGGGGCTAACTATGGCTACACCTTC. Full variable domain (outside the CDR3, taken from reference TRBV5-1 and TRBJ1-2): KAGVTQTPRYLIKTRGQQVTLSCSPISGHRSVSWYQQTPGQGLQFLFEYFSETQRNKGNFPGRFSGRQFSNSRSEMNVSTLELGDSALYLCVSSATGANYGYTFGSGTRLTVV.

With regard to this clonotype: One base away lies a much larger clone, so this may be a sequencing read error. CDR3 protein: CASSQDPRQPRHF. CDR3 sequence (DNA): TGTGCCAGCAGCCAAGATCCCCGTCAGCCCCGGCATTTT. The V and J genes are TRBV3-1 and TRBJ1-5; D is undetermined. The CDR3 consists of 13 residues. Germline lookup yields CDR1 LGHDT and CDR2 YNNKEL (reference sequence). The full variable domain, with the rest looked up from reference TRBV3-1 and TRBJ1-5, is DTAVSQTPKYLVTQMGNDKSIKCEQNLGHDTMYWYKQDSKKFLKIMFSYNNKELIINETVPNRFSPKSPDKAHLNLHINSLELGDSAVYFCASSQDPRQPRHFGDGTRLSIL.

As regards this clonotype: One base away lies a much larger clone, so this may be a sequencing read error. The CDR3 nucleotides are TGCGCCAGCAGCTTAAGGACTAGCGGGAGATCCGGGGAGCTGTTTTTT. Translating it yields CASSLRTSGRSGELFF. This rearrangement joins TRBV5-1 to TRBJ2-2; 13 bases line up with TRBD2. The CDR3 covers 16 residues. Trimming cost V 2 bases and J 6 bases; bases outside gene matches: 4. CDR1 and CDR2 from the germline V gene are SGHRS and YFSETQ.

In the case of this clonotype: This clone may be a read error of a much larger clone one base away. V usage is TRBV29-1 and J usage is TRBJ1-4; D unresolved. Germline assignment: CDR1 SQVTM and CDR2 ANQGSEA. This CDR3 contains 13 residues. The CDR3 loop is CSVKELSGEKLFF. CDR3 nucleotide sequence: TGCAGCGTTAAAGAACTAAGCGGGGAAAAACTGTTTTTT.

The sample holds many counts of this clonotype. The rearrangement links TRBV18 to TRBJ2-3; 9 bases are a match to TRBD2. Germline V gives CDR1 KGHSH, CDR2 LQKENI. The ends lost 1 base at V and 4 bases at J; junction bases unmatched: 3. The CDR3 contains 15 residues. CDR3 bases: TGTGCCAGCTCACCACTAGCGGGAGAGGCAGATACGCAGTATTTT. Translation gives CASSPLAGEADTQYF. The full variable domain, with the rest looked up from reference TRBV18 and TRBJ2-3, is NAGVMQNPRHLVRRRGQEARLRCSPMKGHSHVYWYRQLPEEGLKFMVYLQKENIIDESGMPKERFSAEFPKEGPSILRIQQVVRGDSAAYFCASSPLAGEADTQYFGPGTRLTVL.

This clonotype was seen ten or more times. V and J are TRBV4-2 and TRBJ2-7; D might be TRBD2 (7 bases). The CDR3 is made up of 16 amino acids. Germline V lookup: CDR1 LGHNA, CDR2 YNFKEQ. V lost 1 base and J 6 bases, leaving 19 bases between the germline ends. CDR3 amino acids: CASSQAGGIGGSEQYF. CDR3 coding DNA: TGTGCCAGCAGCCAAGCCGGGGGCATCGGCGGGAGCGAGCAGTACTTC.

This clonotype appeared a few times. The V gene is TRBV20-1, the J gene TRBJ1-5; a possible D gene is TRBD1 (6 bases). The germline V gene encodes CDR1 DFQATT and CDR2 SNEGSKA (reference sequence). Trimming removed 5 bases at V and 0 bases at J, with 11 bases between. This CDR3 comprises 14 residues. CDR3 residues: CSASGQNSNQPQHF. In DNA form, the CDR3 reads TGCAGTGCTTCGGGACAAAATAGCAATCAGCCCCAGCATTTT.

This clonotype has ten or more counts. The chain joins TRBV18 to TRBJ2-1; TRBD1 matches 8 bases. The trim removed 6 bases at V and 4 bases at J, leaving 11 bases unmatched. Germline CDR1 is KGHSH and CDR2 is LQKENI. The CDR3 totals 16 residues. The CDR3 coding sequence is TGTGCCAGCTCGCTCGCCCCGACAGGGGCTTACAATGAGCAGTTCTTC. It codes for CASSLAPTGAYNEQFF.

On this clonotype: The junction differs from germline at one of its ends, possibly a read error. The chain has TRBV15 and TRBJ1-1; D unclear. Per the germline V gene, CDR1 is LNHNV and CDR2 is YYDKDF (reference sequence). This CDR3 contains 14 residues. This CDR3 reads CATSRDRMNAEAFF. DNA for the CDR3: TGTGCCACCAGCAGAGATCGGATGAACGCTGAAGCTTTCTTT.

V is TRBV6-1 and J is TRBJ2-2, with 7 bases lining up with TRBD1. V lost 6 bases and J lost 0; bases outside the gene matches: 4. The CDR3 sequence is 15 residues long. CDR1 is MNHNS and CDR2 is SASEGT in the germline V gene. For the CDR3, the DNA is TGTGCCAGCAGCGCCGGGACAGCGAACACCGGGGAGCTGTTTTTT. Residues: CASSAGTANTGELFF.

This chain links TRBV7-9 with TRBJ1-1; TRBD1 is a possible D gene (5 bases). The CDR3 is made up of 14 amino acids. The V gene's germline CDR1 is SEHNR and CDR2 FQNEAQ (reference sequence). Between the trimmed V and J ends, which lost 4 bases and 3 bases, there was a span of 12 bases. The CDR3 DNA reads as TGTGCCAGCAGCTCTCGGGGGGTTCACACTGAAGCTTTCTTT. Protein sequence: CASSSRGVHTEAFF.

V gene TRBV5-1 combines with J gene TRBJ2-3; 14 bases fit TRBD2. This CDR3 is 19 amino acids long. Unmatched junction bases numbered 11, after V lost 4 bases and J lost 1 base. From germline, CDR1 is SGHRS and CDR2 YFSETQ. The CDR3 loop reads CASSAAGLAGVDGTDTQYF. CDR3 DNA sequence: TGCGCCAGCAGCGCGGCGGGACTAGCGGGAGTGGATGGCACAGATACGCAGTATTTT.

This clonotype was detected ten times or more. This rearrangement joins TRBV28 to TRBJ1-4; possible D gene TRBD1, 6 bases. The germline V gene encodes CDR1 MDHEN and CDR2 SYDVKM. V was cut by 9 bases and J by 8 bases, with 19 bases left in between. The CDR3 extends over 14 amino acids. The CDR3 sequence is CASRGGGNREKLFF. The DNA of the CDR3 is TGTGCCAGTAGAGGGGGGGGTAATCGGGAAAAACTGTTTTTT.

There are many counts of this clonotype. The V call is TRBV29-1, the J call TRBJ2-3; 7 nucleotides agree with TRBD1. This CDR3 region has 15 residues. Per the germline V gene, CDR1 is SQVTM and CDR2 is ANQGSEA. With V trimmed by 2 bases and J by 7 bases, 12 bases remained unmatched. Here the CDR3 DNA reads TGCAGCGTTGAAAGCACGACAGGGATTGAGAATACGCAGTATTTT. It specifies CSVESTTGIENTQYF.

There are many counts of this clonotype. The rearrangement links TRBV29-1 to TRBJ2-1; 7 bases match TRBD1. The length of the CDR3 is 14 residues. CDR1 is SQVTM and CDR2 is ANQGSEA in the germline V gene. With V trimmed by 5 bases and J by 7 bases, 11 bases remained unmatched. The CDR3 protein is CSVNVGGQRNEQFF. In DNA form, the CDR3 reads TGCAGCGTTAATGTAGGGGGCCAGAGGAATGAGCAGTTCTTC.

This clonotype has a count of ten or more. The genes are TRBV28 and TRBJ2-3, with D perhaps matching TRBD1 (6 bases). V lost 6 bases to trimming and J lost 0 bases, with 19 bases between them. Germline CDR1 reads MDHEN; CDR2 reads SYDVKM. CDR3 length equals 17 residues. The CDR3 loop is CASSPYFGQPSTDTQYF. Written as DNA, the CDR3 is TGTGCCAGCAGCCCTTACTTTGGACAGCCAAGCACAGATACGCAGTATTTT.

This clonotype was observed at least ten times. The chain recombines TRBV29-1 with TRBJ2-5; D ambiguous. V was clipped by 4 bases and J by 2 bases, with 5 bases between them. Germline assignment: CDR1 SQVTM and CDR2 ANQGSEA. CDR3 length: 11 residues. For the CDR3, the DNA is TGCAGCGTTGCTGTACAAGAGACCCAGTACTTC. Translating it yields CSVAVQETQYF.